This TCR beta chain was profiled in a study of cytomegalovirus exposure and HLA in healthy donors. V lost 5 bases to trimming and J lost 4 bases, with 12 bases between them. Germline loops: CDR1 MNHEY, CDR2 SVGAGI. The CDR3 loop spans 13 amino acids. The repertoire was sequenced with immunoSEQ multiplex PCR; TCRdb's copy has only in-frame clones and lacks some. This table has about 120,000 clones, about 84% appearing once. In regard to this clone: Its antigen is as yet unknown. Other DNA sequences in the same sample also yield this CDR3.

Overall study findings and caveats: Most TCR sequences were rare, but some public TCRs occurred in many donors. Later, an analysis found that TCR clusters from the first cohort tended to co-occur in the roughly 110 validation repertoires. A classifier reportedly called cytomegalovirus status with high sensitivity and specificity.

Sequences were obtained from PBMCs. The chain employs TRBV6-5 and TRBJ2-7; weak D call: TRBD2 (6 bases). The clonotype comes from a woman in her twenties or thirties in good health and CMV-seronegative. The CDR3 DNA sequence: TGTGCCAGCAGTGATCGGGGGAGGTACGAGCAGTACTTC. It yields the protein CASSDRGRYEQYF.